The 22 T cell receptor beta chains below were found in one sample sequenced in a study of blood T cell repertoires in COVID-19. The repertoire was sequenced with immunoSEQ multiplex PCR; TCRdb's copy has only in-frame clones and lacks some. Of around 120,000 clones in the sample, 85% to 90% were seen once. Sequencing was carried out using peripheral blood. These receptor sequences come from a man in his forties or fifties with acute or convalescent COVID-19.

The V and J genes are TRBV6-5 and TRBJ1-2, with 7 bases lining up with TRBD1. The CDR3 runs 15 residues. Germline V gene lookup returns CDR1 MNHEY and CDR2 SVGAGI. V gave up 0 bases and J gave up 3 bases; unmatched junction bases: 4. CDR3 sequence (DNA): TGTGCCAGCAGTTACTCGACCGGACAGGACTATGGCTACACCTTC. As protein: CASSYSTGQDYGYTF.

The chain links TRBV5-1 to TRBJ1-1; D gene unclear. CDR3 size: 12 residues. Looked up from germline, CDR1 is SGHRS and CDR2 is YFSETQ. V was shortened by 1 base and J by 6 bases, with 7 bases between the two germline ends. CDR3 protein: CASSLTRAEAFF. As DNA, the CDR3 is TGCGCCAGCAGCTTGACTCGCGCTGAAGCTTTCTTT.

This clone was recorded only once. The chain recombines TRBV5-1 with TRBJ1-1; a possible D gene is TRBD1 (5 bases). This CDR3 comprises 16 residues. The ends were cut back, 0 bases at V and 0 bases at J, with 12 bases in the middle. Germline CDR1 is SGHRS and CDR2 is YFSETQ. The DNA for the CDR3 is TGCGCCAGCAGCTTGGCGTGGGGGGGTATGAACACTGAAGCTTTCTTT. The encoded protein is CASSLAWGGMNTEAFF.

This clone was recorded only once. The CDR3 spells CASSQVPGLERRPYNEQFF. Written as DNA, the CDR3 is TGCGCCAGCAGCCAAGTTCCGGGACTAGAACGCAGGCCTTACAATGAGCAGTTCTTC. This sequence joins TRBV4-1 and TRBJ2-1; 8 bases align to TRBD2. This CDR3 is 19 amino acids long. Per germline, CDR1 MGHRA and CDR2 YSYEKL. V lost 1 base and J lost 4; bases outside the gene matches: 15.

The V gene is TRBV5-1, the J gene TRBJ1-3, with D hard to call. Looked up from germline, CDR1 is SGHRS and CDR2 is YFSETQ. The CDR3 runs to 15 residues. Trimming pared 4 bases from V and 0 bases from J, leaving 11 bases between. In nucleotides, the CDR3 is TGCGCCAGCAGCCCGAGGGTTTCCTCTGGAAACACCATATATTTT. Its translation is CASSPRVSSGNTIYF.

The rearrangement uses TRBV4-2 and TRBJ1-1; D may be TRBD1 (5 bases). This CDR3 comprises 15 residues. V was cut by 1 base and J by 6 bases, with 15 bases left in between. Germline V gives CDR1 LGHNA, CDR2 YNFKEQ. CDR3 sequence reads: CASSQGSRDGAEAFF. The CDR3 DNA reads TGTGCCAGCAGCCAAGGGAGCAGGGATGGGGCTGAAGCTTTCTTT.

The count of this clone is one. The chain combines TRBV5-1 with TRBJ1-2; D gene unclear. The CDR3 is 13 residues long. Trimming removed 0 bases at V and 4 bases at J, with 7 bases between. Germline CDR1 and CDR2: SGHRS and YFSETQ. This chain's CDR3 is CASSLDYGYGYTF. The CDR3 DNA follows: TGCGCCAGCAGCTTGGACTACGGCTATGGCTACACCTTC.

J is TRBJ1-3 and V is TRBV5-5; the D is unclear. Trimming pared 4 bases from V and 2 bases from J, leaving 19 bases between. CDR3 size: 17 residues. CDR1 and CDR2 (germline): SGHKS, YYEKEE (reference sequence). The CDR3 here is CASSQTPTGFTGNTIYF. Here the CDR3 DNA reads TGTGCCAGCAGCCAAACACCTACGGGGTTCACTGGAAACACCATATATTTT.

This clone showed up just once. The chain links TRBV29-1 to TRBJ2-3, with 10 positions matching TRBD1. Germline CDR1 is SQVTM and CDR2 is ANQGSEA. Unmatched junction bases numbered 5, after V lost 1 base and J lost 1 base. The CDR3 sequence is 16 residues long. The CDR3 nucleotides are TGCAGCGTTGAAGGATCCGGGACAGGGGGCACAGATACGCAGTATTTT. Residues: CSVEGSGTGGTDTQYF.

V gene TRBV2 combines with J gene TRBJ1-5; D is unresolved. V lost 2 bases and J lost 2, with 10 bases in between. Germline assignment: CDR1 SNHLY and CDR2 FYNNEI. The CDR3 sequence is 15 residues long. The CDR3 sequence is CASSERPYGNQPQHF. The CDR3 coding sequence is TGTGCCAGCAGTGAACGTCCCTACGGCAATCAGCCCCAGCATTTT.

This chain uses TRBV24-1 with TRBJ2-5, with TRBD1 identical over 7 bases. Per the germline V gene, CDR1 is KGHDR and CDR2 is SFDVKD. V trimming: 2 bases; J trimming: 7 bases; junction bases outside the gene matches: 12. The CDR3 covers 16 residues. Written as DNA, the CDR3 is TGTGCCACCAGTGATTCAACAACGACAGGGAAGGTGACCCAGTACTTC. It yields the protein CATSDSTTTGKVTQYF.

CDR3 nucleotides: TGCAGCGTTGAAGATCTGGAGGCCCTCTACAATGAGCAGTTCTTC. As protein: CSVEDLEALYNEQFF. V and J are TRBV29-1 and TRBJ2-1; TRBD2 might be the D (5 bases). Trimming removed 0 bases from V and 3 bases from J, with 12 bases in between. In germline, CDR1 is SQVTM, CDR2 ANQGSEA. This CDR3 spans 15 amino acids.

The chain combines TRBV7-2 with TRBJ2-1; TRBD2 agrees at 10 bases. The CDR3 contains 15 residues. With 5 bases clipped from V and 5 bases from J, the junction kept 6 bases outside the gene matches. Germline V gives CDR1 SGHTA, CDR2 FQGNSA. The DNA for the CDR3 is TGTGCCAGCAGCCTCAGCGGGAGGGCCGACAATGAGCAGTTCTTC. As protein: CASSLSGRADNEQFF.

In this sample, this clone turned up once. The chain has TRBV11-2 and TRBJ2-5; 7 nucleotides align to TRBD2. With 2 bases clipped from V and 5 bases from J, the junction kept 8 bases outside the gene matches. The CDR3 length is 15 residues. The germline gives CDR1 SGHAT, CDR2 FQNNGV. This CDR3 reads CASSLLWGGAETQYF. Here the CDR3 DNA reads TGTGCCAGCAGCTTACTCTGGGGGGGTGCGGAGACCCAGTACTTC.

The chain uses TRBV30 and TRBJ1-5; TRBD1 matches 7 bases. CDR1 and CDR2 (germline): GTSNPN, SVGIG (reference sequence). The V gene end was trimmed by 3 bases and the J gene end by 7 bases; junction bases not matched to a gene: 12. CDR3 size: 15 residues. The CDR3 is CAWSLNRGVGQPQHF. For the CDR3, the DNA is TGTGCCTGGAGCCTTAACAGGGGCGTAGGACAGCCCCAGCATTTT. The full variable domain, its missing parts supplied by reference TRBV30 and TRBJ1-5, is SQTIHQWPATLVQPVGSPLSLECTVEGTSNPNLYWYRQAAGRGLQLLFYSVGIGQISSEVPQNLSASRPQDRQFILSSKKLLLSDSGFYLCAWSLNRGVGQPQHFGDGTRLSIL.

This clone was counted at least ten times. The V call is TRBV13, the J call TRBJ1-1; no firm D call. CDR1 PRHDT and CDR2 FYEKMQ come from the germline V gene (reference sequence). The CDR3 totals 11 residues. V was clipped by 5 bases and J by 3 bases, with 4 bases between them. CDR3 in DNA: TGTGCCAGCAGCGCAGACACTGAAGCTTTCTTT. This sequence encodes CASSADTEAFF.

This rearrangement joins TRBV19 to TRBJ2-3; the D gene is possibly TRBD2 (5 bases). The CDR3 runs 15 residues. Germline loops: CDR1 LNHDA, CDR2 SQIVND (reference sequence). The germline V and J ends were trimmed by 3 bases and 0 bases, with 10 bases remaining between them. CDR3 protein: CASSILGASTDTQYF. CDR3 DNA sequence: TGTGCCAGTAGTATTTTGGGAGCTAGCACAGATACGCAGTATTTT.

In nucleotides, the CDR3 is TGTGCCAGCAGCTTGACAGGGCTAGCTGAAAAACTGTTTTTT. Protein sequence: CASSLTGLAEKLFF. This chain connects TRBV11-3 to TRBJ1-4, with TRBD1 matching 7 bases. The CDR3 totals 14 residues. Germline lookup yields CDR1 SGHNT and CDR2 YENEEA. V gave up 3 bases and J gave up 7 bases; unmatched junction bases: 5.

The chain employs TRBV7-9 and TRBJ2-7; TRBD1 matches 7 bases. V lost 4 bases to trimming and J lost 7 bases; unmatched junction nucleotides: 10. The CDR3 is made up of 14 amino acids. Germline V CDR1 and CDR2: SEHNR, FQNEAQ (reference sequence). The CDR3 DNA follows: TGTGCCAGCAGCTCCGACAGGGTCAACAGGGAGCAGTACTTC. Its translation: CASSSDRVNREQYF.

The J gene is TRBJ1-5, the V gene TRBV5-1, with D possibly TRBD1 on 5 matching bases. Between the trimmed V and J ends, which lost 0 bases and 2 bases, there was a span of 9 bases. The CDR3 has 15 residues. CDR1 and CDR2 (germline): SGHRS, YFSETQ. CDR3 nucleotide sequence: TGCGCCAGCAGCTTGGAGGGGATTGGCAATCAGCCCCAGCATTTT. Protein product: CASSLEGIGNQPQHF.

The V gene is TRBV7-2, the J gene TRBJ2-1; D not resolved. Trimming left V 4 bases short and J 7 bases short, with 11 bases between. Germline-derived CDR1 and CDR2 are SGHTA and FQGNSA. CDR3 size: 13 residues. As DNA, the CDR3 is TGTGCCAGCAGCTCGGTCCCTTTTAATGAGCAGTTCTTC. It codes for CASSSVPFNEQFF.

The chain links TRBV21-1 to TRBJ1-2; the D call in the table, TRBD1, was not verified against the DNA. TRBV21-1 is a known pseudogene. This CDR3 contains 16 residues. The CDR3 DNA follows: TGTGCCAGCAGCAACCGGTCCAGGGGAGAACACTATGGCTACACCTTC. Its translation: CASSNRSRGEHYGYTF.